This T cell receptor beta chain was obtained from a study of blood T cell repertoires in COVID-19. Study in general: Specimens from acute and convalescent COVID-19 originated in the United States, Italy and Spain. Sources were T cells, B-cell-depleted T cells, or PBMCs; the material itself was cDNA or gDNA.

As processed by the authors: Quantification of nucleated cells was approximated via reference gene primer amplification. Method: immunoSEQ multiplex PCR; TCRdb's copy keeps in-frame clones and lacks some. The V and J calls and clone size were taken over from that table, and D and trimming were inferred from the DNA. The profile shows approximately 88,000 clones, about three quarters of them singletons. This clone has more than one count but fewer than ten. The germline V and J ends were trimmed by 7 bases and 4 bases, with 15 bases remaining between them. The CDR3 consists of 14 residues. The V gene's germline CDR1 is SGHRS and CDR2 YFSETQ.

Sequenced input: peripheral blood. The chain uses TRBV5-1 and TRBJ1-5; maybe TRBD1 (5 bases). The source is a man aged 50 or older who had recovered from COVID-19. The CDR3 nucleotides are TGCGCCAGCTCCCGAACGGGGGGAAATCAGCCCCAGCATTTT. This encodes CASSRTGGNQPQHF.